A selection of T cell receptor beta chains follows, all from one sample in a study of PD-L1 blockade in urothelial cancer. Produced via immunoSEQ multiplex PCR; TCRdb's table is partial and in-frame only. The sample contains roughly 45,000 clones, more than 80% of which appear only once. Sequenced material: PBMCs, taken around atezolizumab (anti-PD-L1) treatment. Source of these receptors: a man in his 70s with urothelial cancer. The CDR3 runs from the conserved cysteine through the conserved F or W. Fields, in order: D gene, J gene, V gene, clone size, CDR3 DNA, CDR3 protein. The D gene is left open where the match is weak. A row's size may be missing; if present it is once, few, many or a size class.

D gene: .
J gene: TRBJ1-4
V gene: TRBV2
clone size: .
CDR3 DNA: TGTGCCAGCAGTGAAATCCCGACAGGTTTTAATGAAAAACTGTTTTTT
CDR3 protein: CASSEIPTGFNEKLFF

D gene: .
J gene: TRBJ2-2
V gene: TRBV7-6
clone size: .
CDR3 DNA: TGTGCCAGCAGCTTATCCGGCACCGGGGAGCTGTTTTTT
CDR3 protein: CASSLSGTGELFF

D gene: .
J gene: TRBJ1-1
V gene: TRBV21-1
clone size: .
CDR3 DNA: TGTGCCAGCAGCAAACGGACAGAACTGAACACTGAAGCTTTCTTT
CDR3 protein: CASSKRTELNTEAFF

D gene: .
J gene: TRBJ1-1
V gene: TRBV14
clone size: .
CDR3 DNA: TGTGCCAGCAGCCAAGATTGGTCAGGGGACACTGAAGCTTTCTTT
CDR3 protein: CASSQDWSGDTEAFF

D gene: TRBD2
J gene: TRBJ2-5
V gene: TRBV30
clone size: .
CDR3 DNA: TGTGCCTGGAGTCTTCGGCTAGCGGGAGTCGGAGAGACCCAGTACTTC
CDR3 protein: CAWSLRLAGVGETQYF

D gene: .
J gene: TRBJ2-1
V gene: TRBV27
clone size: .
CDR3 DNA: TGTGCCAGCACCATCTACCCAGCCCCGGGAAATGAGCAGTTCTTC
CDR3 protein: CASTIYPAPGNEQFF

D gene: .
J gene: TRBJ1-2
V gene: TRBV7-8
clone size: .
CDR3 DNA: TGTGCCAGCAGCTTAGCGGGGGGGGGCGCATCTAACTATGGCTACACCTTC
CDR3 protein: CASSLAGGGASNYGYTF

D gene: TRBD1
J gene: TRBJ1-2
V gene: TRBV28
clone size: .
CDR3 DNA: TGTGCCAGCTTTGAGACAGGGACCTTTGCCTATGGCTACACCTTC
CDR3 protein: CASFETGTFAYGYTF

D gene: TRBD2
J gene: TRBJ2-2
V gene: TRBV19
clone size: .
CDR3 DNA: TGTGCCAGTAGAAAGAGGAGCTCTGCGGGAGAAGGAGGCGGGGAGCTGTTTTTT
CDR3 protein: CASRKRSSAGEGGGELFF

D gene: .
J gene: TRBJ2-5
V gene: TRBV10-1
clone size: .
CDR3 DNA: TGCGCCAGCAGTGAGTCAACGGTCAAGACCCAGTACTTC
CDR3 protein: CASSESTVKTQYF

D gene: .
J gene: TRBJ1-3
V gene: TRBV28
clone size: .
CDR3 DNA: TGTGCCAGCCCAACCCCCCGGGGAAATCCTGGAAACACCATATATTTT
CDR3 protein: CASPTPRGNPGNTIYF

D gene: TRBD2
J gene: TRBJ2-2
V gene: TRBV5-1
clone size: .
CDR3 DNA: TGCGCCAGCAGCCCCCCGGGACTAGCGGGGACCGGGGAGCTGTTTTTT
CDR3 protein: CASSPPGLAGTGELFF

D gene: TRBD2
J gene: TRBJ2-7
V gene: TRBV28
clone size: .
CDR3 DNA: TGTGCCAGCAGTCCTCTTCGGGGGCGGGAGGCCTCCTACGAGCAGTACTTC
CDR3 protein: CASSPLRGREASYEQYF

D gene: .
J gene: TRBJ1-1
V gene: TRBV19
clone size: .
CDR3 DNA: TGTGCCAGTAGTCCTCGGGCAGGGGCCTCCACTGAAGCTTTCTTT
CDR3 protein: CASSPRAGASTEAFF

D gene: .
J gene: TRBJ2-3
V gene: TRBV27
clone size: few
CDR3 DNA: TGTGCCAGCAGTTTAGATCACGGGAGTCGAACAGATACGCAGTATTTT
CDR3 protein: CASSLDHGSRTDTQYF

D gene: .
J gene: TRBJ1-3
V gene: TRBV28
clone size: .
CDR3 DNA: TGTGCCAGCAGTTTGTCCGGGTTCTCTGGAAACACCATATATTTT
CDR3 protein: CASSLSGFSGNTIYF

D gene: TRBD2
J gene: TRBJ2-1
V gene: TRBV5-1
clone size: few
CDR3 DNA: TGCGCCAGCTCTCGCGGGCTAGCGGAAGCGGACTACAATGAGCAGTTCTTC
CDR3 protein: CASSRGLAEADYNEQFF

D gene: .
J gene: TRBJ2-7
V gene: TRBV5-5
clone size: few
CDR3 DNA: TGTGCCAGCAGCACCCGCAGTTCCTACGAGCAGTACTTC
CDR3 protein: CASSTRSSYEQYF

D gene: .
J gene: TRBJ1-4
V gene: TRBV21-1
clone size: .
CDR3 DNA: TGTGCCAGCAGCCCCCTCCGGGGGACAGGTGAAAAACTGTTTTTT
CDR3 protein: CASSPLRGTGEKLFF

D gene: TRBD2
J gene: TRBJ2-2
V gene: TRBV7-8
clone size: few
CDR3 DNA: TGTGCCAGCAGCCCCCGAGCGAGCGGGGCCGGGGAGCTGTTTTTT
CDR3 protein: CASSPRASGAGELFF

D gene: .
J gene: TRBJ2-5
V gene: TRBV12-2
clone size: .
CDR3 DNA: TGTGCAAGCGCGTACGATTGGAGAGTAGCGGGAGTAGGGGCCCAAGAGACCCAGTACTTC
CDR3 protein: CASAYDWRVAGVGAQETQYF

D gene: TRBD2
J gene: TRBJ2-1
V gene: TRBV7-3
clone size: .
CDR3 DNA: TGTGCCAGCAGTCTGGCTAGCGGGAACTACAATGAGCAGTTCTTC
CDR3 protein: CASSLASGNYNEQFF

D gene: TRBD1
J gene: TRBJ2-7
V gene: TRBV7-9
clone size: .
CDR3 DNA: TGTGCCAGCGGACAGGGGAGTAACTCCTACGAGCAGTACTTC
CDR3 protein: CASGQGSNSYEQYF

D gene: TRBD1
J gene: TRBJ1-2
V gene: TRBV7-3
clone size: .
CDR3 DNA: TGTGCCAGCAGCCCCCGACAGGGTTCTAACTATGGCTACACCTTC
CDR3 protein: CASSPRQGSNYGYTF

D gene: TRBD1
J gene: TRBJ1-4
V gene: TRBV5-1
clone size: .
CDR3 DNA: TGCGCCAGCAGTTACAGGACAGGGAGAAATGAAAAACTGTTTTTT
CDR3 protein: CASSYRTGRNEKLFF

D gene: TRBD2
J gene: TRBJ2-2
V gene: TRBV11-2
clone size: .
CDR3 DNA: TGTGCCAGCAGCCCCGAAGGGAGCGGGGTGAACACCGGGGAGCTGTTTTTT
CDR3 protein: CASSPEGSGVNTGELFF

D gene: .
J gene: TRBJ2-1
V gene: TRBV9
clone size: once
CDR3 DNA: TGTGCCAGCAGCGTAAGGGGGGGCCCCAATGAGCAGTTCTTC
CDR3 protein: CASSVRGGPNEQFF

D gene: .
J gene: TRBJ2-1
V gene: TRBV5-1
clone size: .
CDR3 DNA: TGCGCCAGCAGCCAGGACTCGGGCAATGAGCAGTTCTTC
CDR3 protein: CASSQDSGNEQFF

D gene: .
J gene: TRBJ2-1
V gene: TRBV4-1
clone size: .
CDR3 DNA: TGCGCCAGCAGCCAAGATTGGGGCGAGACCCGTGCCTACAATGAGCAGTTCTTC
CDR3 protein: CASSQDWGETRAYNEQFF

D gene: .
J gene: TRBJ1-4
V gene: TRBV28
clone size: once
CDR3 DNA: TGTGCCAGCAGTTTTGACAGCCCGCATGAAAAACTGTTTTTT
CDR3 protein: CASSFDSPHEKLFF

D gene: TRBD1
J gene: TRBJ2-2
V gene: TRBV5-1
clone size: .
CDR3 DNA: TGCGCCAGCAGCTGGGACAGGGGCCCGAACACCGGGGAGCTGTTTTTT
CDR3 protein: CASSWDRGPNTGELFF

D gene: TRBD2
J gene: TRBJ2-1
V gene: TRBV5-1
clone size: few
CDR3 DNA: TGCGCCAGCAGCTCGGGACTAGCGGGATCCTACAATGAGCAGTTCTTC
CDR3 protein: CASSSGLAGSYNEQFF

D gene: TRBD1
J gene: TRBJ2-1
V gene: TRBV27
clone size: .
CDR3 DNA: TGTGCCAGCAGGGGACAGGGCGGCTACAATGAGCAGTTCTTC
CDR3 protein: CASRGQGGYNEQFF

D gene: .
J gene: TRBJ1-1
V gene: TRBV5-1
clone size: once
CDR3 DNA: TGCGCCAGCAGCTTGGTAGGGGTGGACACTGAAGCTTTCTTT
CDR3 protein: CASSLVGVDTEAFF

D gene: TRBD1
J gene: TRBJ2-7
V gene: TRBV2
clone size: .
CDR3 DNA: TGTGCCAGCAGTCTTAGGACAGGGGGCCCCCCCGAGCAGTACTTC
CDR3 protein: CASSLRTGGPPEQYF

D gene: TRBD1
J gene: TRBJ1-3
V gene: TRBV7-9
clone size: few
CDR3 DNA: TGTGCCAGCAGCCGGGCGGGGACAGGGAAAAGAAACACCATATATTTT
CDR3 protein: CASSRAGTGKRNTIYF